This T cell receptor beta chain is drawn from a study of OX40 agonist ivuxolimab in advanced cancers. Across the study: Each dose-escalation patient presented with hepatocellular carcinoma, melanoma, renal cell or head and neck cancer.

Trimming cost V 7 bases and J 2 bases, with 20 bases left between them. Germline values: CDR1 SEHNR, CDR2 FQNEAQ (reference sequence). This CDR3 is 16 amino acids long. Patients were ruled out by autoimmune disease history or systemic immunosuppression. TCRdb's table, derived via immunoSEQ multiplex PCR, lists solely in-frame clones and lacks some. Of 17,000 or so clones in the sample, approximately 83% were seen once. The starting material was CD4+ or CD8+ T cells sorted from blood, obtained in a trial of the OX40 agonist ivuxolimab. The sequence was obtained from an adult with an advanced solid tumor such as melanoma, head and neck, liver or kidney cancer. The genes are TRBV7-9 and TRBJ2-5; possible D gene TRBD2, 5 bases. The CDR3 protein is CASTTILERIQETQYF. The CDR3, as DNA: TGTGCCAGCACCACCATCTTAGAGCGGATACAAGAGACCCAGTACTTC. Together with reference TRBV7-9 and TRBJ2-5, the CDR3 gives the full variable domain: DTGVSQNPRHKITKRGQNVTFRCDPISEHNRLYWYRQTLGQGPEFLTYFQNEAQLEKSRLLSDRFSAERPKGSFSTLEIQRTEQGDSAMYLCASTTILERIQETQYFGPGTRLLVL.